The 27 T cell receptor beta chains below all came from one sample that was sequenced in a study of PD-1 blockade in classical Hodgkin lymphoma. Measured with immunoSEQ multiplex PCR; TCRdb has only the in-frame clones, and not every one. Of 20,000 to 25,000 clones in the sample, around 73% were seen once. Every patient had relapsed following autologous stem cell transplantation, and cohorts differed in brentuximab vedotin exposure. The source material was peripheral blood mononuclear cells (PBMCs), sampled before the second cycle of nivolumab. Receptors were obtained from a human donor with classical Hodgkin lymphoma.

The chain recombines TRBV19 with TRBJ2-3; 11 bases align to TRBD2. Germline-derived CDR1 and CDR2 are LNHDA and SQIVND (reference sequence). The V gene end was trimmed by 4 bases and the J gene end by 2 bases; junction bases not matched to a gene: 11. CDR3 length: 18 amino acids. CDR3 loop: CASSRTSGPFPPTDTQYF. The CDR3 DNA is TGTGCCAGTAGTAGGACTAGCGGGCCCTTCCCCCCCACAGATACGCAGTATTTT.

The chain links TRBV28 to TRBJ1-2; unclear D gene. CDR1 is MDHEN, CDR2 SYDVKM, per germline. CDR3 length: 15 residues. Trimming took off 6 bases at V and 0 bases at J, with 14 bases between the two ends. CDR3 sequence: CASSTTKGANYGYTF. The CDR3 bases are TGTGCCAGCAGCACTACGAAGGGTGCTAACTATGGCTACACCTTC.

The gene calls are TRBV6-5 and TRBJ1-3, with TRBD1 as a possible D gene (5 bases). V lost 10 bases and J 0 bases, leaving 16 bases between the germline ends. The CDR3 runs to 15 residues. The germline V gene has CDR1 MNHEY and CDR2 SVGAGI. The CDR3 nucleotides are TGTGCCACTAAGGAAGCAGGGAACTCTGGAAACACCATATATTTT. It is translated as CATKEAGNSGNTIYF.

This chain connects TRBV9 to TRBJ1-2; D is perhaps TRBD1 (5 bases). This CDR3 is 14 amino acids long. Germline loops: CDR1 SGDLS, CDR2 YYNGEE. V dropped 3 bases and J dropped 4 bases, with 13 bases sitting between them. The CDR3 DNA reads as TGTGCCAGCAGCGCGGGGACCGGCACCTATGGCTACACCTTC. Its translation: CASSAGTGTYGYTF.

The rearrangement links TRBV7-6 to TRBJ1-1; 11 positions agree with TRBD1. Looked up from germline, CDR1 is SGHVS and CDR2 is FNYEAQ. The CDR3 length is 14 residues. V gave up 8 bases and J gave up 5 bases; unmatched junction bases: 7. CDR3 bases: TGTGCCAGCGGTGGACAGGGGGCGCGGACTGAAGCTTTCTTT. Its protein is CASGGQGARTEAFF.

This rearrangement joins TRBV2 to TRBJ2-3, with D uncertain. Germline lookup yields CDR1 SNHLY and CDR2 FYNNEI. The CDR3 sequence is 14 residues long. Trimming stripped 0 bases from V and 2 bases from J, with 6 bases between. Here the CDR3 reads CASSEALFTDTQYF. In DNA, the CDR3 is TGTGCCAGCAGTGAAGCACTTTTCACAGATACGCAGTATTTT.

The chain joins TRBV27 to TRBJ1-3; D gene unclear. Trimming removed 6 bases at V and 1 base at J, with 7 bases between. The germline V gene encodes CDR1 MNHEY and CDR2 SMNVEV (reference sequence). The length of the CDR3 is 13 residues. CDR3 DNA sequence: TGTGCCAGCAGACTTTCTTCTGGAAACACCATATATTTT. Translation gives CASRLSSGNTIYF.

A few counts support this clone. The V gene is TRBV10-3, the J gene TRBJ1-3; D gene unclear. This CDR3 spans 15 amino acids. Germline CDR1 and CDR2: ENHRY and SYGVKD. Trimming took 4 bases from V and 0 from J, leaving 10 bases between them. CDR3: CAISGSSDSGNTIYF. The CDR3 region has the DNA TGTGCCATCAGTGGGTCTTCGGACTCTGGAAACACCATATATTTT.

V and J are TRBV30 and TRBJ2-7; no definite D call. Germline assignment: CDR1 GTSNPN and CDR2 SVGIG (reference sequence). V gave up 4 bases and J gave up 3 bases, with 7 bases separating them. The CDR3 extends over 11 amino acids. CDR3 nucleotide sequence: TGTGCCTGGAAAGACGTCTACGAGCAGTACTTC. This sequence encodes CAWKDVYEQYF.

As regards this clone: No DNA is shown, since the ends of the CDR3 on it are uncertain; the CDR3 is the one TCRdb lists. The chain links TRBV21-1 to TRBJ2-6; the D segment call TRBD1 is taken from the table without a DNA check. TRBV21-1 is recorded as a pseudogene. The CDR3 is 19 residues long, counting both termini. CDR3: CASSKQWAGEVLRANVLTF.

Written as DNA, the CDR3 is TGTGCCAGCAGCTTACAACATTACGAGCAGTACTTC. Its protein product is CASSLQHYEQYF. The chain carries TRBV7-9 and TRBJ2-7, with D uncertain. From germline, CDR1 is SEHNR and CDR2 FQNEAQ (reference sequence). The CDR3 length is 12 residues. The V end lost 2 bases, the J end lost 4 bases, and 6 bases lay between the germline ends.

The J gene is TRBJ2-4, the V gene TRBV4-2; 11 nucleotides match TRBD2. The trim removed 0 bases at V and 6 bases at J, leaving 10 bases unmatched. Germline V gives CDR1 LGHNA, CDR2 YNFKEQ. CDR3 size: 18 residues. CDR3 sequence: CASSQERLAGGGGNIQYF. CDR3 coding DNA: TGTGCCAGCAGCCAAGAAAGGCTAGCGGGAGGAGGAGGAAACATTCAGTACTTC.

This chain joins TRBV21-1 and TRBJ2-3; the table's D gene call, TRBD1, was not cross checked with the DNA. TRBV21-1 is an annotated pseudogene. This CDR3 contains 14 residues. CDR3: CASSKVGHTDTQYF. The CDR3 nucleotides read TGTGCCAGCAGCAAAGTCGGACACACAGATACGCAGTATTTT.

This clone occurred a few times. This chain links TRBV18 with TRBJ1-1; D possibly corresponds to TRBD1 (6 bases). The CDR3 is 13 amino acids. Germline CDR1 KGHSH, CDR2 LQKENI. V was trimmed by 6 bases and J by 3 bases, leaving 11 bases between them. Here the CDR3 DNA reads TGTGCCAGCTCGGGACAACAGGACACTGAAGCTTTCTTT. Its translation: CASSGQQDTEAFF.

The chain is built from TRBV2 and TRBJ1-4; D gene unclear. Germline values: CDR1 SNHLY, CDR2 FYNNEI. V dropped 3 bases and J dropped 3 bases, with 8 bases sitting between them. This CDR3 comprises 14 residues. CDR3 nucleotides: TGTGCCAGCAGTGATTGGGTACCTAATGAAAAACTGTTTTTT. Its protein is CASSDWVPNEKLFF. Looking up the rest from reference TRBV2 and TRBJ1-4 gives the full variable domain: EPEVTQTPSHQVTQMGQEVILRCVPISNHLYFYWYRQILGQKVEFLVSFYNNEISEKSEIFDDQFSVERPDGSNFTLKIRSTKLEDSAMYFCASSDWVPNEKLFFGSGTQLSVL.

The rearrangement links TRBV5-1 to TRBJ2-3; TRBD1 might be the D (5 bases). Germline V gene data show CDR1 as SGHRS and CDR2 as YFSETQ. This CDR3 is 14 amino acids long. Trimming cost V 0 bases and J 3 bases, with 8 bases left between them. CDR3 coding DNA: TGCGCCAGCAGCTTGGGACAGAGGACAGATACGCAGTATTTT. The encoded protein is CASSLGQRTDTQYF.

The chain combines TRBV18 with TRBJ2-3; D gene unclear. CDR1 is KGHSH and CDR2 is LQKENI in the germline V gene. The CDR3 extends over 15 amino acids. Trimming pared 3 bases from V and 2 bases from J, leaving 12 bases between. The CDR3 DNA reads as TGTGCCAGCTCACCGCGACGGGCTTCCACAGATACGCAGTATTTT. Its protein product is CASSPRRASTDTQYF.

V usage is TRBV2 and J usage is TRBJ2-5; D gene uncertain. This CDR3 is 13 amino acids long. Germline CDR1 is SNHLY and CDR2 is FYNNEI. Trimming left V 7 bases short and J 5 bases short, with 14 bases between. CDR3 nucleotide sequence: TGTGCCAGCACTATGTGGAGCCGGGAGACCCAGTACTTC. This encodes CASTMWSRETQYF.

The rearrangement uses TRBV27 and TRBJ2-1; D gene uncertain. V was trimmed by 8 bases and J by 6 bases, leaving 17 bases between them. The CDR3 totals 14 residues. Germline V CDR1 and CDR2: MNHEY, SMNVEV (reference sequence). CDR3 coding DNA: TGTGCCAGCCAATTGAGCCGAATTGGCAATGAGCAGTTCTTC. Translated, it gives CASQLSRIGNEQFF.

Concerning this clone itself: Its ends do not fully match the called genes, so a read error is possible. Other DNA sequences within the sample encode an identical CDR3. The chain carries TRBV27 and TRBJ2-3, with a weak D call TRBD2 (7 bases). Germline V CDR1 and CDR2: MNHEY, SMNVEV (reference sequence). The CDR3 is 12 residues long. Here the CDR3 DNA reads TGTGCCGTCGGGGGGCTCACAGATACACAGTATTTT. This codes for CAVGGLTDTQYF.

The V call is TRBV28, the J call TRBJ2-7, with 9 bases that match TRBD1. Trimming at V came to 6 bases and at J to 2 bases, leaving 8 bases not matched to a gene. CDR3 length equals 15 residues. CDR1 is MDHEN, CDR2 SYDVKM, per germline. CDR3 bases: TGTGCCAGCAGGCTAAGCCGGACAGGGGCCTACGAGCAGTACTTC. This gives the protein CASRLSRTGAYEQYF.

CDR3 bases: TGTGCCAGCAGACACACAGGGGCTGGAAACACCATATATTTT. This sequence encodes CASRHTGAGNTIYF. The chain joins TRBV14 to TRBJ1-3, with 7 bases identical to TRBD1. CDR1 and CDR2 (germline): SGHDN, FVKESK. V lost 6 bases and J lost 2; bases outside the gene matches: 4. This CDR3 has 14 amino acids.

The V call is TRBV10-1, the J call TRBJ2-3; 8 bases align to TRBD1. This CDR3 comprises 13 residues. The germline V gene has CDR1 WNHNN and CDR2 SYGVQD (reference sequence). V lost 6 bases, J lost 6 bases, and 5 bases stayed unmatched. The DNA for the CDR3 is TGCGCCAGCAGAGTCGACAGGGGTGATACGCAGTATTTT. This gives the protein CASRVDRGDTQYF.

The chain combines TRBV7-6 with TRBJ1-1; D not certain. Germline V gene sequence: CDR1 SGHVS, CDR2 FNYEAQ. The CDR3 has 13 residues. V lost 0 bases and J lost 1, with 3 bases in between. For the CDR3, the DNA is TGTGCCAGCAGCTTAGCAGGGAACACTGAAGCTTTCTTT. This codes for CASSLAGNTEAFF.

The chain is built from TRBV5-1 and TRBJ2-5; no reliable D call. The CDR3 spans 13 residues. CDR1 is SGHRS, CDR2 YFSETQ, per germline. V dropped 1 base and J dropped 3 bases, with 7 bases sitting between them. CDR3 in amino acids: CASSLRVEETQYF. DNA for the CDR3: TGCGCCAGCAGCTTGAGGGTAGAAGAGACCCAGTACTTC. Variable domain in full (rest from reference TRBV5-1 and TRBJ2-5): KAGVTQTPRYLIKTRGQQVTLSCSPISGHRSVSWYQQTPGQGLQFLFEYFSETQRNKGNFPGRFSGRQFSNSRSEMNVSTLELGDSALYLCASSLRVEETQYFGPGTRLLVL.

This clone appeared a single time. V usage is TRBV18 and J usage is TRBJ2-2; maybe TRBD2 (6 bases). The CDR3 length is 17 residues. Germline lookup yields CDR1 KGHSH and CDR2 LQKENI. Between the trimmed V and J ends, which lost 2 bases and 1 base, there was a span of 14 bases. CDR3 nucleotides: TGTGCCAGCTCACCAGGGATGATAGCGGTGAACACCGGGGAGCTGTTTTTT. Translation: CASSPGMIAVNTGELFF.

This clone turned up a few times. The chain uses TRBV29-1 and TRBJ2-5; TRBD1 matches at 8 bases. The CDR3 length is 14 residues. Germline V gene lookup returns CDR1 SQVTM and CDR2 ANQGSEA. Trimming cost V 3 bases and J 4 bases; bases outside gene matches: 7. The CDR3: CSVDAGGAGETQYF. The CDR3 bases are TGCAGCGTTGACGCAGGGGGCGCGGGAGAGACCCAGTACTTC.